This T cell receptor (beta chain) was captured in a study of beta chain features in type 1 diabetes. Across the study: No patient-donor differences in age, gender, total cells or subset yield. Study-wide results and caveats: Within each of all four CD4+ subsets, Type 1 diabetes patients had TCRB CDR3s that were moderately but significantly shorter. Any HLA effect on TCRB rearrangement was left unresolved by small sub-analyses.

The table lists this clone with a few counts. Antigen specificity is unknown. The CDR3 sequence is 14 residues long. Looked up from germline, CDR1 is MDHEN and CDR2 is SYDVKM. V was pared by 6 bases and J by 2 bases, with 14 bases between. The whole isolated RNA underwent reverse transcription, so sequencing captured expressed TCRB transcripts. The assay was immunoSEQ multiplex PCR, and TCRdb's table has in-frame clones only and misses some. Altogether 310,000 or so clones are present, over 14% being singletons, with the ten largest covering roughly 0.015%. A single heparinised draw of approximately 0.11 L on average was taken per donor.

The sample was naive CD4+ T cells from blood. The V and J genes are TRBV28 and TRBJ2-7; possibly TRBD2 for D (6 bases). The clonotype originates from a young man with type 1 diabetes. DNA of the CDR3: TGTGCCAGCAGAACCGGGACTGACCCCTACGAGCAGTACTTC. Its translation is CASRTGTDPYEQYF.